This section outlines one T cell receptor beta chain sequence together with its context. These data come from a study of blood T cell repertoires in COVID-19. V lost 3 bases, J lost 6 bases, and 6 bases stayed unmatched. The CDR3 loop spans 14 amino acids. In germline, CDR1 is DFQATT, CDR2 SNEGSKA (reference sequence). Sequenced by immunoSEQ multiplex PCR; TCRdb stores in-frame clones only, minus some. The table lists about 350,000 clones, roughly 89% of them singletons. Source material: peripheral blood. The receptor's source is a woman under 30 who had recovered from COVID-19. The chain has TRBV20-1 and TRBJ2-1; 9 bases map to TRBD2. The CDR3 sequence: CSASRLAGVNEQFF. CDR3 DNA: TGCAGTGCTAGTCGTTTAGCGGGGGTCAATGAGCAGTTCTTC.